This T cell receptor beta chain was sequenced in a study of CD8 T cells in ankylosing spondylitis (dated by TCRdb to 2017 to 2019). About the study as a whole: T cell receptor beta repertoires were profiled in healthy donors and ankylosing spondylitis patients so that disease-linked TCR variants could be found. In total, the full study cohort was made up of some 100 healthy donors and approximately 24 ankylosing spondylitis patients. Peripheral blood was sampled, and synovial fluid was also collected from ankylosing spondylitis patients. What the work shows at the level of the full study, not this receptor alone: According to the report, matched synovial fluid samples from ankylosing spondylitis patients were significantly enriched for the disease-linked clones. Some motif variants had previously been reported in the synovial fluid and blood of reactive arthritis patients, which suggests shared mechanisms of disease initiation. A TCR beta motif of about 8 highly homologous amino acid variants appeared characteristic of blood from ankylosing spondylitis patients. The disease-linked clones showed a CD8+ phenotype and occurred at relatively low frequencies in peripheral blood.

V drops 6 bases and J drops 0 bases, leaving 9 bases in between. The cysteine opens and the phenylalanine closes a CDR3 of 14 amino acids. Solely the CDR3 DNA is kept, with 42 bases framed from the first base. The sequencing machine was an Illumina HiSeq 2500. Quantitative 5'-RACE with molecular barcodes was used to prepare TCR beta libraries. Regarding the original processing steps: A new computational method based on a probabilistic model of VDJ rearrangement was used to identify disease-linked TCR variants. TCRdb cleaned the public reads at Q25 with fastp, built clones with MiXCR and kept in-frame beta chains. Each CDR3 protein appears once, grouped with its most common genes and DNA. The authors' filters were not applied to this entry. The sample table records under 850,000 distinct CDR3 sequences; 15% to 20% of these occur just once. Together, the top ten hold under 20% of the sample. This clonotype was seen repeatedly, ten times or more. This clone's antigen is unknown. It has no much larger one-base neighbor in the sample; base qualities were not kept.

The sequence is built from TRBV12-3 or TRBV12-4 and TRBJ2-1; the D gene is not confidently resolved. The source of this sequence is a male donor with ankylosing spondylitis. The sequenced material came from blood, either unsorted or a sorted T cell fraction (not recorded which). DNA sequence: TGTGCCAGCAGGTCCATAAGCTCCTACAATGAGCAGTTCTTC. This gives the protein CASRSISSYNEQFF.